This T cell receptor (beta chain) was sequenced for a study of T cells expressing NK-cell markers. Each CDR3 protein gets one entry in TCRdb, which reprocessed the 5' RACE reads and gives no DNA. Recorded for this sample: 300,000 to 450,000 distinct CDR3 sequences. The CDR3 runs to 18 residues. Per germline, CDR1 SGHTA and CDR2 FQGTGA. The rearrangement links TRBV7-3 to TRBJ2-1; checking the TCRdb D call of TRBD1 is not possible without DNA. This TCR derives from a man aged 18-70 years in good health. Material: blood T cells: a sorted CD56 or NKG2C T cell subset, CD4+ or CD8+ T cells, or bulk PBMC T cells (not recorded which). The CDR3 loop is CASSLQIWGGRSYNEQFF.